These T cell receptor beta chains were read from a single sample in a study of post-analysis software for immune sequencing data. TCRdb re-derived calls from the PCR reads in MiXCR, one entry per CDR3 protein. The sample has about 570,000 distinct CDR3 sequences, approximately 31% seen once. Material for sequencing was blood. These receptors all stem from a girl aged 2-17 years with multiple sclerosis. Both conserved end residues are part of each CDR3. A D gene is named only where the DNA matches it firmly. A row's size may be missing; if present it is once, few, many or a size class.

D gene: .; clone size: many; V gene: TRBV28; J gene: TRBJ2-3; CDR3 protein: CASSYDTQYF; CDR3 DNA: TGTGCCAGCAGCTATGATACGCAGTATTTT
D gene: .; clone size: few; V gene: TRBV12-3/TRBV12-4; J gene: TRBJ2-5; CDR3 protein: CASSLQGQTQGTQYF; CDR3 DNA: TGTGCCAGCAGTTTACAAGGACAGACCCAAGGGACCCAGTACTTC
D gene: TRBD2; clone size: .; V gene: TRBV20-1; J gene: TRBJ2-1; CDR3 protein: CSAIGGADNEQFF; CDR3 DNA: TGCAGTGCTATCGGGGGGGCTGACAATGAGCAGTTCTTC
D gene: .; clone size: many; V gene: TRBV5-1; J gene: TRBJ1-1; CDR3 protein: CASSSRNTEAFF; CDR3 DNA: TGCGCCAGCAGCTCCCGGAACACTGAAGCTTTCTTT
D gene: .; clone size: .; V gene: TRBV12-3/TRBV12-4; J gene: TRBJ1-5; CDR3 protein: CASSFGENQPQHF; CDR3 DNA: TGTGCCAGCAGTTTTGGGGAGAATCAGCCCCAGCATTTT
D gene: .; clone size: .; V gene: TRBV6-2/TRBV6-3; J gene: TRBJ1-2; CDR3 protein: CASSYSPAGYTF; CDR3 DNA: TGTGCCAGCAGTTACTCCCCGGCAGGCTACACCTTC
D gene: .; clone size: .; V gene: TRBV28; J gene: TRBJ2-6; CDR3 protein: CASSSIDSSGANVLTF; CDR3 DNA: TGTGCCAGCAGTTCTATCGACAGCTCTGGGGCCAACGTCCTGACTTTC
D gene: .; clone size: .; V gene: TRBV20-1; J gene: TRBJ2-1; CDR3 protein: CSARGESPNRQFF; CDR3 DNA: TGCAGTGCTAGAGGGGAAAGTCCGAATCGGCAGTTCTTC
D gene: TRBD2; clone size: .; V gene: TRBV4-1; J gene: TRBJ2-1; CDR3 protein: CASSQPGGVHEQFF; CDR3 DNA: TGCGCCAGCAGCCAACCTGGGGGGGTCCATGAGCAGTTCTTC
D gene: TRBD2; clone size: .; V gene: TRBV28; J gene: TRBJ2-2; CDR3 protein: CASRGPAGGGSNTGELFF; CDR3 DNA: TGTGCCAGCAGGGGCCCTGCGGGGGGCGGATCGAACACCGGGGAGCTGTTTTTT
D gene: .; clone size: once; V gene: TRBV2; J gene: TRBJ2-3; CDR3 protein: CASSRDGTPGTDTQYF; CDR3 DNA: TGTGCCAGCAGTCGGGACGGGACACCTGGCACAGATACGCAGTATTTT
D gene: .; clone size: few; V gene: TRBV12-3/TRBV12-4; J gene: TRBJ2-5; CDR3 protein: CASSLSAETQYF; CDR3 DNA: TGTGCCAGCAGTTTGAGTGCGGAGACCCAGTACTTC
D gene: .; clone size: .; V gene: TRBV10-3; J gene: TRBJ1-1; CDR3 protein: CAISVAPLNTEAFF; CDR3 DNA: TGTGCCATCAGTGTGGCACCCCTGAACACTGAAGCTTTCTTT
D gene: .; clone size: few; V gene: TRBV11-2; J gene: TRBJ1-2; CDR3 protein: CASSLRVDGYTF; CDR3 DNA: TGTGCCAGCAGCTTAAGGGTGGACGGCTACACCTTC